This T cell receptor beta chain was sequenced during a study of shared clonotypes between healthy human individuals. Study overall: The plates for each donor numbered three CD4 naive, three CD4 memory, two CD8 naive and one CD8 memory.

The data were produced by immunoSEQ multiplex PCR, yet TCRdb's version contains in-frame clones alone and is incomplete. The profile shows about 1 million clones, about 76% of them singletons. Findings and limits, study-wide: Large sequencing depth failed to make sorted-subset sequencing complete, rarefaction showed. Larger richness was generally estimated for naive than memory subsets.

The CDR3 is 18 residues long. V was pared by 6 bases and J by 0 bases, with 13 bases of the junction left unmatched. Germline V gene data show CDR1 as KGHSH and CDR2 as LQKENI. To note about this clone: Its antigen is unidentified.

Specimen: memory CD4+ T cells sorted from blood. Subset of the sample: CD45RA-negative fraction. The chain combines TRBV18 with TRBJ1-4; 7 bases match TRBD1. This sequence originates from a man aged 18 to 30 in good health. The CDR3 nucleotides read TGTGCCAGCTCCCGGTACGGGACAGACCCTGCAACTAATGAAAAACTGTTTTTT. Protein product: CASSRYGTDPATNEKLFF.